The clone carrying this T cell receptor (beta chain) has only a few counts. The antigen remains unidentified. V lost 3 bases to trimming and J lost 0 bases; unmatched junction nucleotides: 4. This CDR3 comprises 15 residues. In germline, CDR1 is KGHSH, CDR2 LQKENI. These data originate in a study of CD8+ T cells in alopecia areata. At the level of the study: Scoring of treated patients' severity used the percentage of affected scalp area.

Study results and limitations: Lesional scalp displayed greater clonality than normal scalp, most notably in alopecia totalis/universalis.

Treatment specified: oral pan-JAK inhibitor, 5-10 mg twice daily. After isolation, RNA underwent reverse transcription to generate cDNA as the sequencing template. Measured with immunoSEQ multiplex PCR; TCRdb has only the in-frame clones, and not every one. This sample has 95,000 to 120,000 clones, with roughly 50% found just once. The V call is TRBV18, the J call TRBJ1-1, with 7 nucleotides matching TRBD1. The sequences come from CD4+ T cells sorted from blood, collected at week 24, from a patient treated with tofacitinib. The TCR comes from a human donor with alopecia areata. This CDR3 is CASSPRDSVNTEAFF. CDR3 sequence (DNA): TGTGCCAGCTCACCTCGGGACAGCGTGAACACTGAAGCTTTCTTT.